This entry lists 3 T cell receptor beta chains sequenced from one sample in a study of shared clonotypes between healthy human individuals. Using immunoSEQ multiplex PCR, the repertoire was profiled, and TCRdb retains in-frame clones only, with some absent. This sample yields hundreds of thousands of clones, of which roughly 72% are seen a single time; around 12% belongs to the top ten. Specimen: PBMCs. All receptors come from a middle-aged woman in good health. Some clones in this sample may be carry-over from other donors' samples.

V usage is TRBV28 and J usage is TRBJ1-2, with a weak D call TRBD1 (5 bases). CDR1 is MDHEN, CDR2 SYDVKM, per germline. Trimming pared 5 bases from V and 3 bases from J, leaving 22 bases between. The CDR3 loop spans 17 amino acids. CDR3 amino acids: CASSGTARGNLHYGYTF. The CDR3 nucleotides read TGTGCCAGCAGTGGGACTGCACGGGGGAACCTCCACTATGGCTACACCTTC.

This clone was counted only a few times. The chain uses TRBV5-4 and TRBJ2-5; 9 positions agree with TRBD2. V lost 1 base and J lost 2; bases outside the gene matches: 3. The CDR3 has 15 amino acids. Germline loops: CDR1 SGHNT, CDR2 YYREEE (reference sequence). CDR3 bases: TGTGCCAGCAGCTTGAAGCTAGCGGGGCAAGAGACCCAGTACTTC. Amino acid sequence: CASSLKLAGQETQYF.

This chain links TRBV23-1 with TRBJ2-6; no definite D call. TRBV23-1 is sorted into the ORF group, with uncertain function. Deletions cut 5 bases from V and 5 bases from J, with 22 bases between. The CDR3 covers 18 residues. As DNA, the CDR3 is TGCGCCAGCAGTAGCCCTCGTACGCAACAAAGTCGGGCCAACGTCCTGACTTTC. Its protein product is CASSSPRTQQSRANVLTF.